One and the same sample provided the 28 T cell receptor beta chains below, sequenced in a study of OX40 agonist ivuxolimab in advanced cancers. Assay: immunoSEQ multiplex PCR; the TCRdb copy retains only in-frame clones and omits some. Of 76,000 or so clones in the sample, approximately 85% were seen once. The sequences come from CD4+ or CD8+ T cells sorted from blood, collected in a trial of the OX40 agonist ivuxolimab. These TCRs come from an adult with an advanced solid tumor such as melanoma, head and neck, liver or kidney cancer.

This CDR3 reads CAWTTGPTDTQYF. The CDR3 coding sequence is TGTGCCTGGACAACAGGCCCCACAGATACGCAGTATTTT. The V and J genes are TRBV30 and TRBJ2-3; a possible D gene is TRBD1 (5 bases). Between the trimmed V and J ends, which lost 4 bases and 2 bases, there was a span of 10 bases. CDR1 and CDR2 from the germline V gene are GTSNPN and SVGIG (reference sequence). CDR3 size: 13 residues.

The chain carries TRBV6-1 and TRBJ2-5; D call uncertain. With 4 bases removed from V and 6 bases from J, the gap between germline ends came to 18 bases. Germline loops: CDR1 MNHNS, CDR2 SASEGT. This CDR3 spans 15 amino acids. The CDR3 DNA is TGTGCCAGCAGTGCCTTGGGAAGGTCAAGGAAGACCCAGTACTTC. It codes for CASSALGRSRKTQYF.

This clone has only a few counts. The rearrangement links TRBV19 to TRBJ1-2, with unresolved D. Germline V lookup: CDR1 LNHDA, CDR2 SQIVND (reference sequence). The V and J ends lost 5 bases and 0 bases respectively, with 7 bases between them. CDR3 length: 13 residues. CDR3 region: CASSPGTNYGYTF. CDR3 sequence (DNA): TGTGCCAGTAGTCCCGGGACTAACTATGGCTACACCTTC.

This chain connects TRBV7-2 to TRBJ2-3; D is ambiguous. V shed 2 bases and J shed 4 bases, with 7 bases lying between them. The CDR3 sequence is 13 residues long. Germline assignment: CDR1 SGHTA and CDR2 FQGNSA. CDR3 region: CASSLIIADTQYF. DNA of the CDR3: TGTGCCAGCAGCTTAATTATCGCAGATACGCAGTATTTT.

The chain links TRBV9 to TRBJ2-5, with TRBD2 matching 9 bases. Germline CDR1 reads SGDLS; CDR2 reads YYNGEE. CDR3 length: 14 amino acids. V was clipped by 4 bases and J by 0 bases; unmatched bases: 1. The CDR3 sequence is CASSIAGDQETQYF. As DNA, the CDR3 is TGTGCCAGCAGCATAGCGGGGGACCAAGAGACCCAGTACTTC.

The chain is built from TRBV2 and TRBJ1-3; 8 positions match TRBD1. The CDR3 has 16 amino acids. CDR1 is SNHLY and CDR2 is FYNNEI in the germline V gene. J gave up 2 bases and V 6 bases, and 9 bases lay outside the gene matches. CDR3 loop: CASRLDRVVAGNTIYF. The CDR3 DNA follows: TGTGCCAGCAGATTGGACAGGGTGGTAGCTGGAAACACCATATATTTT.

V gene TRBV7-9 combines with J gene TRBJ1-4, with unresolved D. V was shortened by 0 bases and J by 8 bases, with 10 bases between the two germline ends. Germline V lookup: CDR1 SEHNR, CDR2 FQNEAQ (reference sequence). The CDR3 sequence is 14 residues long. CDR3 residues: CASSLAGVSEKLFF. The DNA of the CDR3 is TGTGCCAGCAGCTTAGCTGGGGTTAGCGAAAAACTGTTTTTT.

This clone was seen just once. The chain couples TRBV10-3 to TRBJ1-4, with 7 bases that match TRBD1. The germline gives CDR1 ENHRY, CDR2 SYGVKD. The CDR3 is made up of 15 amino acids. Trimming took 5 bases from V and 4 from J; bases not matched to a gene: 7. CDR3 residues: CAISWGQRHNEKLFF. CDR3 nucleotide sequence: TGTGCCATCAGTTGGGGACAGAGACATAATGAAAAACTGTTTTTT.

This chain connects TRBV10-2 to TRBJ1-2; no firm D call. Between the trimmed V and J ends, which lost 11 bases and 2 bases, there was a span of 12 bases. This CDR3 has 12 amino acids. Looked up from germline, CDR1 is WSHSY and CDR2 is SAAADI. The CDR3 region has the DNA TGCGCCTCGGGAGCCTCCAACTATGGCTACACCTTC. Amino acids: CASGASNYGYTF.

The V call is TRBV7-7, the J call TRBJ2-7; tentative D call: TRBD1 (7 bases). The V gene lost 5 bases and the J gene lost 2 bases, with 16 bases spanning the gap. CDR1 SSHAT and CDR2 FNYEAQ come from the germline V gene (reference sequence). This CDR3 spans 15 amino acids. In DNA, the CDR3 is TGTGCCAGCAGCCCAGGGACAGCGGGTACCTACGAGCAGTACTTC. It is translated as CASSPGTAGTYEQYF.

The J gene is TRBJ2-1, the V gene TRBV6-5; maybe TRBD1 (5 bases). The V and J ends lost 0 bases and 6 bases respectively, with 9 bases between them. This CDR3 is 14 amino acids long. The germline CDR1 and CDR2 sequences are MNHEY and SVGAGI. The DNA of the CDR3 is TGTGCCAGCAGTTACTCGTTTCAGGGCAATGAGCAGTTCTTC. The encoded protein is CASSYSFQGNEQFF.

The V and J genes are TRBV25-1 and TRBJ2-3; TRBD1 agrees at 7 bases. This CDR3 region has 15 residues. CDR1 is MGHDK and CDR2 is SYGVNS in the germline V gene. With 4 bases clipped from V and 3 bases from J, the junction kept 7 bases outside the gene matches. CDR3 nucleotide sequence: TGTGCCAGCAGTGCACAGCAGGGGGTGACAGATACGCAGTATTTT. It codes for CASSAQQGVTDTQYF.

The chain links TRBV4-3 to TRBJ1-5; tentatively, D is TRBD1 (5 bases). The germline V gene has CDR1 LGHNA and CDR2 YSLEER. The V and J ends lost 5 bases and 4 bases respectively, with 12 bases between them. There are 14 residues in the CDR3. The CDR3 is CASSRLGANQPQHF. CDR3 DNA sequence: TGCGCCAGCAGCAGGTTAGGGGCTAATCAGCCCCAGCATTTT.

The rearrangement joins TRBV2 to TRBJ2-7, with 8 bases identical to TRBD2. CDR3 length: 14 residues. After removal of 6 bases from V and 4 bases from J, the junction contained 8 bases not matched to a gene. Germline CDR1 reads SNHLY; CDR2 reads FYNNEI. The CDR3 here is CASRTRGGLYEQYF. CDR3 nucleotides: TGTGCCAGCAGGACTCGGGGGGGCCTTTACGAGCAGTACTTC.

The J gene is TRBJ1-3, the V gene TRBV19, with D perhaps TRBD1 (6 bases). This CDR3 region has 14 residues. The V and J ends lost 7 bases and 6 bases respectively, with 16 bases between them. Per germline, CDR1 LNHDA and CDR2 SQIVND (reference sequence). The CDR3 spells CASIPPGGPNTIYF. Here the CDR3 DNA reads TGTGCCAGTATCCCACCGGGGGGGCCAAACACCATATATTTT.

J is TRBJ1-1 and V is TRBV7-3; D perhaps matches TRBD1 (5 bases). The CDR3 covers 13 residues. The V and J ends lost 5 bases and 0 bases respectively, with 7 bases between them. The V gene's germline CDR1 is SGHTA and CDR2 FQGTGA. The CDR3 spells CASSPRVNTEAFF. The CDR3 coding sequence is TGTGCCAGCAGCCCCAGGGTGAACACTGAAGCTTTCTTT.

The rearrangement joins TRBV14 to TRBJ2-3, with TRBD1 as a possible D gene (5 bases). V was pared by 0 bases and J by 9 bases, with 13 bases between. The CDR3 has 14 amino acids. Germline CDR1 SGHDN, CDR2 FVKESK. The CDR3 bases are TGTGCCAGCAGCCAAGATTTGACAGCCCGAACGCAGTATTTT. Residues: CASSQDLTARTQYF.

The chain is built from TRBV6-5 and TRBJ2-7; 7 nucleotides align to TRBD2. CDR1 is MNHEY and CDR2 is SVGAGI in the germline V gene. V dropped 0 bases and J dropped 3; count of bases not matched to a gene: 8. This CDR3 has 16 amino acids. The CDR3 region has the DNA TGTGCCAGCAGTTACTCGATTACGGCTAGCGGCTACGAGCAGTACTTC. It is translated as CASSYSITASGYEQYF.

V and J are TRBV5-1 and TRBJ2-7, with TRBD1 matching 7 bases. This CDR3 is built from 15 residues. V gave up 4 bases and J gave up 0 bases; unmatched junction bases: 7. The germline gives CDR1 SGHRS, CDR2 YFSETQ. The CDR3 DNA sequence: TGCGCCAGCAGCCGAAGCTGGGACAGCTCCTACGAGCAGTACTTC. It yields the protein CASSRSWDSSYEQYF.

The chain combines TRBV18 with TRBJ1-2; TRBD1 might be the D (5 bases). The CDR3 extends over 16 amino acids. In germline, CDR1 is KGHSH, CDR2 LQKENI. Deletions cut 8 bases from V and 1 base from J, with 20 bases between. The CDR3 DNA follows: TGTGCCAGCAAATTCAGCGGGAGGGGCAGTAACTATGGCTACACCTTC. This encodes CASKFSGRGSNYGYTF.

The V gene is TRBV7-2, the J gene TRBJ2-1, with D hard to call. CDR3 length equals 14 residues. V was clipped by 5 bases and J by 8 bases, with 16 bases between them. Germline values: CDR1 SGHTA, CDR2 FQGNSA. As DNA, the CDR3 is TGTGCCAGCAGCCTAGAACGAGTGGTAGATGAGCAGTTCTTC. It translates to CASSLERVVDEQFF.

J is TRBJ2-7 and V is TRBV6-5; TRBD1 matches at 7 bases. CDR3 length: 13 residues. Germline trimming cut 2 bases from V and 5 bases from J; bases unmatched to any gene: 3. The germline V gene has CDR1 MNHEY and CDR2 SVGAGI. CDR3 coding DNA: TGTGCCAGCAGTTACGTAGGGGGCCACGAGCAGTACTTC. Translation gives CASSYVGGHEQYF.

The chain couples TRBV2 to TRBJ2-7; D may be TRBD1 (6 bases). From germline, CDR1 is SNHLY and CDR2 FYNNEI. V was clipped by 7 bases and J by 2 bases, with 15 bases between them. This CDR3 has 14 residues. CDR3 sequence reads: CASKLAGETYEQYF. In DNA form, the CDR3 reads TGTGCCAGCAAATTGGCAGGGGAAACCTACGAGCAGTACTTC.

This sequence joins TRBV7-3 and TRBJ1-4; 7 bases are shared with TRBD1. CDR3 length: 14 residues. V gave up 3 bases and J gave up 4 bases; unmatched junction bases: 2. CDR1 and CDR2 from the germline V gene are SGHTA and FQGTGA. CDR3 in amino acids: CASSLDRLNEKLFF. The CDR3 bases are TGTGCCAGCAGCTTGGACAGGCTTAATGAAAAACTGTTTTTT.

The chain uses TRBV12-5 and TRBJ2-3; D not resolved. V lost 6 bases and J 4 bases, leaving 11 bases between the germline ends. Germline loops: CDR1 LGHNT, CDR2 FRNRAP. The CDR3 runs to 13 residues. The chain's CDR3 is CASGPPLADTQYF. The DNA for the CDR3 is TGTGCTAGTGGCCCCCCGCTGGCAGATACGCAGTATTTT.

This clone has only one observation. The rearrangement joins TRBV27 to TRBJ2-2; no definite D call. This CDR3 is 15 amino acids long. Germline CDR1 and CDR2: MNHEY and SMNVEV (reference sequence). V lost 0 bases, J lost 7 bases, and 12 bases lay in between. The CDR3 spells CASSLSGSFGGELFF. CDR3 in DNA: TGTGCCAGCAGTTTATCTGGCAGCTTCGGCGGGGAGCTGTTTTTT.

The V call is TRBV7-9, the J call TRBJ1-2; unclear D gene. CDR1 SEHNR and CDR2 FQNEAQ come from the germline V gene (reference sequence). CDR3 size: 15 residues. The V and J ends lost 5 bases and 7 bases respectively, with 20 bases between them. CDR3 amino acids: CASSPVLPMESGYTF. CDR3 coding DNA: TGTGCCAGCAGCCCGGTCCTGCCCATGGAGAGTGGCTACACCTTC.

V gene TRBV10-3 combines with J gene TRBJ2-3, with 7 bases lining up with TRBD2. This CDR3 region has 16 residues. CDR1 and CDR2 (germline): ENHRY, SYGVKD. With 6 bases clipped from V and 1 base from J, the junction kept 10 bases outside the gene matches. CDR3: CAISSPVAGGTDTQYF. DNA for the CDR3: TGTGCCATCAGCTCCCCTGTTGCGGGGGGCACAGATACGCAGTATTTT.